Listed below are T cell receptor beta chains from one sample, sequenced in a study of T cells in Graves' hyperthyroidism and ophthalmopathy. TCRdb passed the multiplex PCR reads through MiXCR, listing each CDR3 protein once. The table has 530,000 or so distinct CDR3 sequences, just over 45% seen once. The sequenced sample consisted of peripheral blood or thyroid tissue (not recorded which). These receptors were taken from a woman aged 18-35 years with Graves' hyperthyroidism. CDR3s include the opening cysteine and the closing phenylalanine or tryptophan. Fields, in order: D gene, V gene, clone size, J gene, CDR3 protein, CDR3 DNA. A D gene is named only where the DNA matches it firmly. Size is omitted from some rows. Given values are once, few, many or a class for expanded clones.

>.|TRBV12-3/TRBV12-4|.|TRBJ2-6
CASSLRTINSGANVPTF
TGTGCCAGCAGTTTAAGGACTATCAACTCTGGGGCCAACGTCCCGACTTTC
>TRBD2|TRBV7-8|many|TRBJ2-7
CASSPETSGRYEQYF
TGTGCCAGCAGCCCCGAGACTAGCGGGAGGTACGAGCAGTACTTC
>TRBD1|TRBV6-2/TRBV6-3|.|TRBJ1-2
CASRLDRAAGYTF
TGTGCCAGCCGCCTCGACAGGGCGGCCGGCTACACCTTC
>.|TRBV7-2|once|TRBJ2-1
CASSLVAVHNEQFF
TGTGCCAGCAGCTTAGTGGCAGTTCACAATGAGCAGTTCTTC
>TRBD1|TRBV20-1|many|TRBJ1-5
CSARPGTGAHNQPQHF
TGCAGTGCTAGGCCCGGGACAGGGGCCCATAATCAGCCCCAGCATTTT
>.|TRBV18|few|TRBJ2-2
CASSPRRNTGELFF
TGTGCCAGCTCACCACGGAGGAACACCGGGGAGCTGTTTTTT
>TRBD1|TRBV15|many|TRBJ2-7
CATSYGTGGWEQYF
TGTGCCACCAGCTATGGGACAGGGGGGTGGGAGCAGTACTTC
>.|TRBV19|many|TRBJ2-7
CASSIVKGGSSYEQYF
TGTGCCAGTAGTATAGTGAAAGGGGGATCTTCCTACGAGCAGTACTTC
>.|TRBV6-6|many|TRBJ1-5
CASSYSTMWQPQHF
TGTGCCAGCAGTTACTCGACCATGTGGCAGCCCCAGCATTTT
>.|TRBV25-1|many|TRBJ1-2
CASSDRDKGYGYTF
TGTGCCAGCAGTGACAGGGACAAGGGCTATGGCTACACCTTC
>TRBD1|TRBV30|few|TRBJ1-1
CAWSRTGVEAFF
TGTGCCTGGAGTCGAACAGGGGTTGAAGCTTTCTTT
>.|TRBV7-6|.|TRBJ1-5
CASSSEGTQHF
TGTGCCAGCAGCTCCGAAGGGACCCAGCATTTT
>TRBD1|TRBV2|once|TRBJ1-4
CASSPLGQGNEKLFF
TGTGCCAGCAGTCCATTGGGACAGGGAAACGAAAAACTGTTTTTT
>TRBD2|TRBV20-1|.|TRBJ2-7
CSASSGRAYGYEQYF
TGCAGTGCCAGTAGCGGGAGGGCCTACGGATACGAGCAGTACTTC
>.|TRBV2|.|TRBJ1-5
CASTRTENQPQHF
TGTGCCAGCACCCGCACAGAGAATCAGCCCCAGCATTTT
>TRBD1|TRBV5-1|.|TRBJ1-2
CASSLDPDRGMGYTF
TGCGCCAGCAGCTTGGATCCAGACAGGGGTATGGGCTACACCTTC
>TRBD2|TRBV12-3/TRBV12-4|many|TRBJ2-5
CAWEGRGETQYF
TGTGCCTGGGAGGGCCGAGGAGAGACCCAGTACTTC
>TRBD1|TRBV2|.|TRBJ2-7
CAGSPTGPYEQYF
TGTGCCGGCAGCCCGACAGGGCCCTACGAGCAGTACTTC
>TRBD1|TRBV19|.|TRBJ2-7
CASSRTGETYEQYF
TGTGCCAGTAGTAGGACAGGGGAGACCTACGAGCAGTACTTC
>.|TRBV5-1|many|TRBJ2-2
CASSLTTIVGTGELFF
TGCGCCAGCAGCTTGACGACAATTGTCGGCACCGGGGAGCTGTTTTTT
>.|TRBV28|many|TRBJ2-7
CASTERQGDEQYF
TGTGCCAGCACCGAGCGGCAGGGAGACGAGCAGTACTTC
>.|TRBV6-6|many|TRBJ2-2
CASSYSRGNGELFF
TGTGCCAGCAGTTACTCACGAGGGAACGGGGAGCTGTTTTTT
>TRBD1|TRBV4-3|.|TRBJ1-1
CASSQSSGTGGEAFF
TGCGCCAGCAGCCAATCTTCCGGGACAGGGGGCGAAGCTTTCTTT
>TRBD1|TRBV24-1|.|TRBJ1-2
CATSDPGQGQGGYTF
TGTGCCACCAGTGATCCCGGACAGGGTCAGGGTGGCTACACCTTC
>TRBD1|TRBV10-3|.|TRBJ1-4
CAISASGTGNEKLFF
TGTGCCATCAGTGCGTCCGGGACAGGGAACGAAAAACTGTTTTTT
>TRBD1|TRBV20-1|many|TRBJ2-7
CSVAGTGVSYEQYF
TGCAGTGTCGCCGGGACAGGCGTCTCTTACGAGCAGTACTTC
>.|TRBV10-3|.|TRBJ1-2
CAIRADDTHTF
TGTGCCATCAGAGCGGACGATACACACACCTTC
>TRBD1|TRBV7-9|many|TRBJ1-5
CASSYGTGVFYRNQPQHF
TGTGCCAGCAGCTATGGGACAGGGGTGTTTTATCGGAATCAGCCCCAGCATTTT
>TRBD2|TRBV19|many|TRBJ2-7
CASSTQLAGGYEQYF
TGTGCCAGTAGTACCCAACTAGCGGGGGGCTACGAGCAGTACTTC
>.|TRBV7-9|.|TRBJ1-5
CASSLSAENQPQHF
TGTGCCAGCAGCTTATCGGCAGAAAATCAGCCCCAGCATTTT
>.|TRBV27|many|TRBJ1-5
CARTLRPQGWSAQQPQHF
TGTGCCAGGACCCTTCGACCTCAGGGTTGGTCGGCCCAGCAGCCCCAGCATTTT
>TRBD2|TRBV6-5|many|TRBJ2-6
CASSEGLAGDSGANVLTF
TGTGCCAGCAGTGAGGGACTAGCGGGAGACTCTGGGGCCAACGTCCTGACTTTC
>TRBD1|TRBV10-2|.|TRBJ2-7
CASSPSGQGGEQYF
TGCGCCAGCAGTCCCTCAGGACAGGGCGGCGAGCAGTACTTC
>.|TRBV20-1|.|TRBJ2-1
CSARALKRGNEQFF
TGCAGTGCTAGAGCACTAAAACGGGGCAATGAGCAGTTCTTC
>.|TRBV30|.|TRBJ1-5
CAWSVASSNQPQHF
TGTGCCTGGAGTGTAGCGAGTAGCAATCAGCCCCAGCATTTT
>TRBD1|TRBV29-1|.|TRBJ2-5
CSSLNRGRETQYF
TGCAGCAGCCTGAACAGGGGTCGAGAGACCCAGTACTTC
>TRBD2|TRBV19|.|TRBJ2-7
CACSRGLASYEQYF
TGTGCCTGTAGCCGGGGACTAGCGTCCTACGAGCAGTACTTC
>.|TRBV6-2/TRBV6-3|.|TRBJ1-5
CASKRGKVDNQPQHF
TGTGCCAGCAAACGGGGGAAGGTGGACAATCAGCCCCAGCATTTT
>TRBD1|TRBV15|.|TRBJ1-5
CATSSGQGEGQPQHF
TGTGCCACCAGCAGCGGACAGGGGGAAGGTCAGCCCCAGCATTTT
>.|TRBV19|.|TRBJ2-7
CASSIRGAPYEQYF
TGTGCCAGTAGTATTCGGGGGGCACCCTACGAGCAGTACTTC
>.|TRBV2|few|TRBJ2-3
CASSESDLRVAQYF
TGTGCCAGCAGTGAAAGCGACCTGAGGGTTGCGCAGTATTTT
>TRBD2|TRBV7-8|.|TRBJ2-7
CASSPGELAGREQYF
TGTGCCAGCAGTCCCGGGGAACTAGCGGGACGCGAGCAGTACTTC
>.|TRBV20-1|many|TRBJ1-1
CSAPDRGTEAFF
TGCAGTGCCCCGGACCGCGGCACTGAAGCTTTCTTT
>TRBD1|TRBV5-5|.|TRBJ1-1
CACNPGQGDTEAFF
TGTGCCTGCAATCCGGGACAGGGGGACACTGAAGCTTTCTTT
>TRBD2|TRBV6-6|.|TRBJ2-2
CASSYLSGTSVPGELLF
TGTGCCAGCAGTTACTTGTCTGGGACTAGCGTTCCCGGGGAGCTGCTTTTT
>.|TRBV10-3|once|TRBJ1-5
CAIQSEGVGGILPGPQHF
TGTGCCATCCAAAGTGAGGGCGTCGGGGGGATTTTACCAGGGCCCCAGCATTTT
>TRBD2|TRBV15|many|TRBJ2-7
CATSRVGAGDSYEQYF
TGTGCCACCAGCAGAGTTGGAGCGGGAGATAGCTACGAGCAGTACTTC
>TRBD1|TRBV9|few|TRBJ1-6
CASSTQGANSPLHF
TGTGCCAGCAGCACTCAGGGGGCTAATTCACCCCTCCACTTT
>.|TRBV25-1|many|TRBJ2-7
CASRADTSYEQYF
TGTGCCAGCCGAGCGGACACTTCCTACGAGCAGTACTTC
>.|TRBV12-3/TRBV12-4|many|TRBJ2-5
CASSRRQQETQYF
TGTGCCAGCAGCCGAAGACAGCAAGAGACCCAGTACTTC
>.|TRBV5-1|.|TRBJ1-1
CASSLDGGATEAFF
TGCGCCAGCAGCTTGGACGGGGGCGCGACTGAAGCTTTCTTT
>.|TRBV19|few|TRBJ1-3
CASSRTSGRWNTIYF
TGTGCCAGTAGTAGGACTAGCGGGAGGTGGAACACCATATATTTT